One sample yielded the 18 T cell receptor beta chains listed below, sequenced in a study of blood T cell repertoires in COVID-19. Measured with immunoSEQ multiplex PCR; TCRdb has only the in-frame clones, and not every one. The table shows tens of thousands of clones, with roughly four fifths occurring only once. The sequencing input was peripheral blood. These receptors came from a human donor in a cohort sampled during active COVID-19.

The chain is built from TRBV25-1 and TRBJ2-1; D possibly corresponds to TRBD2 (6 bases). The CDR3 is 13 amino acids. Germline V gene data show CDR1 as MGHDK and CDR2 as SYGVNS. Trimming pared 8 bases from V and 6 bases from J, leaving 14 bases between. CDR3 sequence (DNA): TGTGCCAGCCAAGTTGGCGGGGCCAATGAGCAGTTCTTC. Protein sequence: CASQVGGANEQFF.

The chain uses TRBV7-2 and TRBJ2-3, with D possibly being TRBD1 (5 bases). In germline, CDR1 is SGHTA, CDR2 FQGNSA. The CDR3 has 16 residues. V shed 0 bases and J shed 4 bases, with 14 bases lying between them. For the CDR3, the DNA is TGTGCCAGCAGCTTAGCCCGAGGCAGGGCGTCAGATACGCAGTATTTT. Its translation is CASSLARGRASDTQYF.

The table lists this clone with a count of one. The J gene is TRBJ2-3, the V gene TRBV2, with 9 positions matching TRBD2. J gave up 0 bases and V 6 bases, and 4 bases lay outside the gene matches. The CDR3 totals 15 residues. Germline CDR1 SNHLY, CDR2 FYNNEI. CDR3 in amino acids: CASRLSGGSTDTQYF. In DNA, the CDR3 is TGTGCCAGCAGGCTAAGCGGGGGGAGCACAGATACGCAGTATTTT.

This clone has only a few counts. The V and J genes are TRBV25-1 and TRBJ1-2, with no clear D. Germline CDR1 and CDR2: MGHDK and SYGVNS. The CDR3 loop spans 11 amino acids. The V gene lost 4 bases and the J gene lost 8 bases, with 8 bases spanning the gap. The CDR3: CASSVYGGYTF. The CDR3 nucleotides are TGTGCCAGCAGTGTATACGGGGGCTACACCTTC.

The chain carries TRBV19 and TRBJ1-2; D possibly corresponds to TRBD1 (5 bases). Germline-derived CDR1 and CDR2 are LNHDA and SQIVND (reference sequence). The CDR3 extends over 14 amino acids. With 8 bases removed from V and 0 bases from J, the gap between germline ends came to 13 bases. DNA for the CDR3: TGTGCCAGTGGCAGACAGCGACCTAACTATGGCTACACCTTC. Translated: CASGRQRPNYGYTF. Complete variable domain (other parts from reference TRBV19 and TRBJ1-2): DGGITQSPKYLFRKEGQNVTLSCEQNLNHDAMYWYRQDPGQGLRLIYYSQIVNDFQKGDIAEGYSVSREKKESFPLTVTSAQKNPTAFYLCASGRQRPNYGYTFGSGTRLTVV.

The V and J genes are TRBV4-2 and TRBJ2-7, with 8 bases identical to TRBD1. Germline CDR1 and CDR2: LGHNA and YNFKEQ. V lost 3 bases, J lost 6 bases, and 4 bases stayed unmatched. The CDR3 consists of 13 residues. Written as DNA, the CDR3 is TGTGCCAGCAGCCAGACAGGGGAAGCCGAGCAGTACTTC. Protein product: CASSQTGEAEQYF.

This chain uses TRBV3-1 (or the pseudogene TRBV3-2) with TRBJ2-7, with D maybe TRBD1 (6 bases). From germline, CDR1 is LGHDT and CDR2 YNNKEL (reference sequence). V was shortened by 3 bases and J by 0 bases, with 15 bases between the two germline ends. The CDR3 is 16 amino acids. CDR3 region: CASSHLQTGYSYEQYF. DNA for the CDR3: TGTGCCAGCAGCCATCTACAGACAGGTTACTCCTACGAGCAGTACTTC.

V gene TRBV4-1 combines with J gene TRBJ1-1; possibly TRBD1 for D (5 bases). V was cut by 3 bases and J by 6 bases, with 14 bases left in between. This CDR3 region has 14 residues. Germline assignment: CDR1 MGHRA and CDR2 YSYEKL. In nucleotides, the CDR3 is TGCGCCAGCAGCCAGGACCAGGGAACGCCTGAAGCTTTCTTT. Amino acid sequence: CASSQDQGTPEAFF.

The V call is TRBV27, the J call TRBJ2-1; D is perhaps TRBD1 (5 bases). Trimming cost V 3 bases and J 4 bases, with 16 bases left between them. The germline CDR1 and CDR2 sequences are MNHEY and SMNVEV (reference sequence). The CDR3 spans 16 residues. CDR3: CASSLFGASEYNEQFF. In DNA, the CDR3 is TGTGCCAGCAGTTTGTTTGGGGCTTCGGAGTACAATGAGCAGTTCTTC.

The V gene is TRBV19, the J gene TRBJ2-7, with TRBD1 matching 7 bases. CDR1 LNHDA and CDR2 SQIVND come from the germline V gene (reference sequence). Unmatched junction bases numbered 5, after V lost 4 bases and J lost 2 bases. This CDR3 contains 14 residues. CDR3 in DNA: TGTGCCAGTAGTACGACCGGGACAGCCTACGAGCAGTACTTC. Translation: CASSTTGTAYEQYF.

The V gene is TRBV30, the J gene TRBJ2-7; 9 bases map to TRBD1. This CDR3 has 12 residues. After removal of 5 bases from V and 4 bases from J, the junction contained 3 bases not matched to a gene. The germline V gene encodes CDR1 GTSNPN and CDR2 SVGIG (reference sequence). The CDR3 sequence is CAWQGTGYEQYF. The CDR3 DNA reads as TGTGCCTGGCAAGGGACAGGGTACGAGCAGTACTTC.

This chain links TRBV5-4 with TRBJ1-1, with D possibly matching TRBD1 (5 bases). V was cut by 5 bases and J by 0 bases, with 11 bases left in between. Germline assignment: CDR1 SGHNT and CDR2 YYREEE (reference sequence). The CDR3 sequence is 14 residues long. The DNA for the CDR3 is TGTGCCAGCAGACCGGGGGGTTTGAACACTGAAGCTTTCTTT. It specifies CASRPGGLNTEAFF.

The V and J genes are TRBV5-1 and TRBJ2-3; D is undetermined. V dropped 4 bases and J dropped 0 bases, with 9 bases sitting between them. CDR1 SGHRS and CDR2 YFSETQ come from the germline V gene. The CDR3 has 14 residues. The CDR3 nucleotides are TGCGCCAGCAGCCACTCCGGGAGCACAGATACGCAGTATTTT. Its protein is CASSHSGSTDTQYF.

The V gene is TRBV7-2, the J gene TRBJ2-2; no firm D call. The length of the CDR3 is 14 residues. Per the germline V gene, CDR1 is SGHTA and CDR2 is FQGNSA. V shed 2 bases and J shed 1 base, with 5 bases lying between them. DNA for the CDR3: TGTGCCAGCAGCTTACGCGGGAACACCGGGGAGCTGTTTTTT. It is translated as CASSLRGNTGELFF.

The chain carries TRBV7-9 and TRBJ1-5; D gene uncertain. The CDR3 contains 15 residues. V lost 3 bases, J lost 7 bases, and 16 bases lay in between. The germline V gene has CDR1 SEHNR and CDR2 FQNEAQ (reference sequence). CDR3 nucleotide sequence: TGTGCCAGCAGCTTTGGCGGGGAGGTATACCAGCCCCAGCATTTT. This codes for CASSFGGEVYQPQHF.

CDR3 DNA: TGTGCCATCAGTGAGGGCCTTCCGGAGACCCAGTACTTC. Translated, it gives CAISEGLPETQYF. V is TRBV10-3 and J is TRBJ2-5; D uncertain. Trimming removed 2 bases at V and 5 bases at J, with 9 bases between. The CDR3 has 13 residues. CDR1 ENHRY and CDR2 SYGVKD come from the germline V gene.

CDR3 residues: CASTKSTGYSSEAFF. CDR3 in DNA: TGTGCCAGTACTAAATCGACAGGGTATTCATCTGAAGCTTTCTTT. The J gene is TRBJ1-1, the V gene TRBV19, with 7 bases aligning to TRBD1. With 7 bases clipped from V and 6 bases from J, the junction kept 14 bases outside the gene matches. The length of the CDR3 is 15 residues. Germline V gene lookup returns CDR1 LNHDA and CDR2 SQIVND (reference sequence).

V is TRBV1 and J is TRBJ2-7; TRBD2 reflects the table's D call only, with no check against the DNA. TRBV1 is reported as a pseudogene. The CDR3 length is 13 residues. The CDR3 sequence is CTNLAGRKQEQYF. CDR3 bases: TGCACCAACCTAGCGGGGAGGAAGCAAGAGCAGTACTTC.